The next 20 T cell receptor beta chains were all read from a single sample in a study of blood T cell repertoires in COVID-19. Using immunoSEQ multiplex PCR, the repertoire was profiled, and TCRdb retains in-frame clones only, with some absent. The table includes 95,000 to 150,000 clones, 82% detected once. The sequenced sample consisted of peripheral blood. These receptors all stem from a woman in her sixties or seventies with acute or convalescent COVID-19.

The chain recombines TRBV12-3 or TRBV12-4 with TRBJ1-4; possible D gene TRBD1, 5 bases. V lost 6 bases and J lost 6, with 8 bases in between. The CDR3 runs to 12 residues. CDR3 sequence: CASRGTDEKLFF. CDR3 nucleotides: TGTGCCAGCAGGGGGACTGATGAAAAACTGTTTTTT.

The rearrangement uses TRBV6-5 and TRBJ2-2, with D maybe TRBD1 (5 bases). V lost 4 bases and J 4 bases, leaving 7 bases between the germline ends. The CDR3 runs to 13 residues. Germline V gene lookup returns CDR1 MNHEY and CDR2 SVGAGI. The CDR3 coding sequence is TGTGCCAGCAGTTTAACAGGCACCGGGGAGCTGTTTTTT. This codes for CASSLTGTGELFF.

This chain joins TRBV7-2 and TRBJ1-5; TRBD1 is a possible D gene (5 bases). The V gene lost 2 bases and the J gene lost 2 bases, with 10 bases spanning the gap. Germline CDR1 SGHTA, CDR2 FQGNSA. The CDR3 totals 15 residues. CDR3 DNA sequence: TGTGCCAGCAGCTTAATGGGGCTTGGCAATCAGCCCCAGCATTTT. This encodes CASSLMGLGNQPQHF. The variable domain in full, completed from reference TRBV7-2 and TRBJ1-5, reads GAGVSQSPSNKVTEKGKDVELRCDPISGHTALYWYRQSLGQGLEFLIYFQGNSAPDKSGLPSDRFSAERTGGSVSTLTIQRTQQEDSAVYLCASSLMGLGNQPQHFGDGTRLSIL.

The chain uses TRBV19 and TRBJ1-2, with TRBD1 matching over 8 bases. Trimming at V came to 7 bases and at J to 7 bases, leaving 8 bases not matched to a gene. The germline V gene encodes CDR1 LNHDA and CDR2 SQIVND (reference sequence). The CDR3 loop spans 13 amino acids. The chain's CDR3 is CASNPGGPVGYTF. The CDR3 DNA follows: TGTGCCAGTAACCCAGGGGGCCCTGTTGGCTACACCTTC.

The genes are TRBV7-9 and TRBJ2-2; the match to TRBD1 covers 7 bases. Germline CDR1 is SEHNR and CDR2 is FQNEAQ (reference sequence). The CDR3 loop spans 15 amino acids. Unmatched junction bases numbered 4, after V lost 5 bases and J lost 1 base. The CDR3 here is CASSKDRRNTGELFF. The DNA of the CDR3 is TGTGCCAGCAGCAAGGACAGGCGGAACACCGGGGAGCTGTTTTTT.

The gene calls are TRBV24-1 and TRBJ1-1, with D unclear. The CDR3 length is 15 residues. Germline V gene lookup returns CDR1 KGHDR and CDR2 SFDVKD. The ends were cut back, 3 bases at V and 4 bases at J, with 14 bases in the middle. CDR3 bases: TGTGCCACCAGTGATGACCCGAGGGTATCCACTGAAGCTTTCTTT. Its protein is CATSDDPRVSTEAFF.

The CDR3: CAGRDRGWEEQYF. The CDR3 nucleotides read TGTGCCGGCCGGGACAGGGGTTGGGAAGAGCAGTACTTC. The rearrangement links TRBV30 to TRBJ2-7; TRBD1 agrees at 10 bases. Germline V gene sequence: CDR1 GTSNPN, CDR2 SVGIG (reference sequence). The CDR3 totals 13 residues. V gave up 8 bases and J gave up 7 bases; unmatched junction bases: 11.

This chain connects TRBV30 to TRBJ1-1, with D possibly TRBD1 on 5 matching bases. CDR3 length: 13 residues. Germline V gene lookup returns CDR1 GTSNPN and CDR2 SVGIG (reference sequence). V lost 1 base, J lost 2 bases, and 8 bases lay in between. The CDR3 DNA reads as TGTGCCTGGAGTGCGTGGGGCAACACTGAAGCTTTCTTT. Residues: CAWSAWGNTEAFF.

The chain joins TRBV18 to TRBJ2-2, with TRBD1 identical over 9 bases. The V gene end was trimmed by 3 bases and the J gene end by 7 bases; junction bases not matched to a gene: 3. This CDR3 contains 14 residues. CDR1 KGHSH and CDR2 LQKENI come from the germline V gene. The CDR3 region is CASSPTGGIGELFF. CDR3 nucleotide sequence: TGTGCCAGCTCACCGACAGGGGGAATCGGGGAGCTGTTTTTT.

This clone was picked up a small number of times. V is TRBV3-1 (or the pseudogene TRBV3-2) and J is TRBJ2-7; TRBD2 matches at 10 bases. Germline CDR1 LGHDT, CDR2 YNNKEL (reference sequence). This CDR3 spans 15 amino acids. Trimming removed 1 base from V and 2 bases from J; junction bases left unmatched: 2. The CDR3: CASSQGLAGPYEQYV. The DNA of the CDR3 is TGTGCCAGCAGCCAAGGACTAGCGGGCCCCTACGAGCAGTACGTC.

The genes are TRBV5-1 and TRBJ2-5; D call uncertain. Germline CDR1 and CDR2: SGHRS and YFSETQ. V dropped 0 bases and J dropped 0 bases, with 12 bases sitting between them. The CDR3 loop spans 16 amino acids. The CDR3 DNA is TGCGCCAGCAGCTTGGCGGAGACTCCTTACCAAGAGACCCAGTACTTC. Its translation is CASSLAETPYQETQYF.

The chain joins TRBV27 to TRBJ1-2, with D perhaps TRBD1 (5 bases). Germline V gene lookup returns CDR1 MNHEY and CDR2 SMNVEV (reference sequence). The CDR3 covers 15 residues. With 2 bases removed from V and 4 bases from J, the gap between germline ends came to 14 bases. The CDR3: CASSLANTGLYGYTF. CDR3 nucleotides: TGTGCCAGCAGTTTAGCAAATACAGGCCTCTATGGCTACACCTTC.

The rearrangement links TRBV27 to TRBJ1-2; 9 bases map to TRBD1. The CDR3 totals 15 residues. Trimming took 6 bases from V and 8 from J; bases not matched to a gene: 13. Per germline, CDR1 MNHEY and CDR2 SMNVEV (reference sequence). CDR3 amino acids: CASSAGTGTWGGYTF. Here the CDR3 DNA reads TGTGCCAGCAGCGCCGGGACAGGGACGTGGGGCGGCTACACCTTC.

The genes are TRBV6-2 or TRBV6-3 and TRBJ2-7; D gene ambiguous. Trimming took 5 bases from V and 3 from J, leaving 5 bases between them. Germline CDR1 MNHEY, CDR2 SVGEGT. The CDR3 contains 11 residues. The CDR3 DNA reads TGTGCCAGCAGTCTCCGCTACGAGCAGTACTTC. Protein product: CASSLRYEQYF.

The chain links TRBV4-3 to TRBJ1-6; unclear D gene. Deletions cut 0 bases from V and 8 bases from J, with 14 bases between. The CDR3 has 16 amino acids. Germline values: CDR1 LGHNA, CDR2 YSLEER. DNA for the CDR3: TGCGCCAGCAGCCAAGACCCTATCCTAGGAGATTCACCCCTCCACTTT. Residues: CASSQDPILGDSPLHF.

This sequence joins TRBV7-3 and TRBJ2-3; D unresolved. The CDR3 has 14 residues. CDR1 SGHTA and CDR2 FQGTGA come from the germline V gene. Between the trimmed V and J ends, which lost 2 bases and 6 bases, there was a span of 12 bases. For the CDR3, the DNA is TGTGCCAGCAGCTTAGGCTTTCAAATGGATACGCAGTATTTT. It translates to CASSLGFQMDTQYF.

The J gene is TRBJ2-3, the V gene TRBV7-2; tentative D call: TRBD2 (6 bases). Trimming removed 0 bases at V and 1 base at J, with 14 bases between. Germline CDR1 SGHTA, CDR2 FQGNSA. This CDR3 is built from 17 residues. Here the CDR3 DNA reads TGTGCCAGCAGCTTAGCATTGTACGGGGGACGCACAGATACGCAGTATTTT. It translates to CASSLALYGGRTDTQYF.

The chain is built from TRBV5-8 and TRBJ1-2; TRBD1 matches 8 bases. The CDR3 has 13 residues. Germline V CDR1 and CDR2: SGHTS, YDEGEE. The ends lost 5 bases at V and 5 bases at J; junction bases unmatched: 5. CDR3 loop: CASSKQGGYGYTF. The DNA for the CDR3 is TGTGCCAGCAGTAAACAGGGGGGTTATGGCTACACCTTC.

This clone was seen only once. The chain carries TRBV4-3 and TRBJ2-2; D is unresolved. The CDR3 has 15 residues. V lost 4 bases, J lost 6 bases, and 15 bases lay in between. The germline V gene encodes CDR1 LGHNA and CDR2 YSLEER. CDR3 DNA: TGCGCCAGCAGCCCCAACTACGTCCTCCCCGGGGAGCTGTTTTTT. This gives the protein CASSPNYVLPGELFF.

This CDR3 is CATSRDTAGTPYGYTF. In DNA, the CDR3 is TGTGCCACCAGCAGAGATACGGCAGGGACTCCCTATGGCTACACCTTC. The V call is TRBV15, the J call TRBJ1-2, with D perhaps TRBD1 (5 bases). The CDR3 consists of 16 residues. The germline V and J ends were trimmed by 0 bases and 4 bases, with 15 bases remaining between them. Per the germline V gene, CDR1 is LNHNV and CDR2 is YYDKDF (reference sequence).